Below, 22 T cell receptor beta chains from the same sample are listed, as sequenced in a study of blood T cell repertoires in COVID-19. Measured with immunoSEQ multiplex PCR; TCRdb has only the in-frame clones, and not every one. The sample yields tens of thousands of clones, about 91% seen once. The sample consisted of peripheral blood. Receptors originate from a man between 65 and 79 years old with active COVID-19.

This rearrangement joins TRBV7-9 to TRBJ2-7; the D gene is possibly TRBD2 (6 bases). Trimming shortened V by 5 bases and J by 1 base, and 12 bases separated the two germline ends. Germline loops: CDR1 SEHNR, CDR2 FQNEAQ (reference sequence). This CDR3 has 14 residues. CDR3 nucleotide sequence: TGTGCCAGCAGCCGCGGGGTAAGATCCTACGAGCAGTACTTC. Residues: CASSRGVRSYEQYF. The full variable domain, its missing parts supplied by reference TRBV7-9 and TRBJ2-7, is DTGVSQNPRHKITKRGQNVTFRCDPISEHNRLYWYRQTLGQGPEFLTYFQNEAQLEKSRLLSDRFSAERPKGSFSTLEIQRTEQGDSAMYLCASSRGVRSYEQYFGPGTRLTVT.

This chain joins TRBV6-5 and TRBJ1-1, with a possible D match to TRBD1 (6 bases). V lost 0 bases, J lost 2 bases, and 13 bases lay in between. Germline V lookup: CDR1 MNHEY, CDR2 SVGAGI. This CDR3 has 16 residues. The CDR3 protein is CASSYSRGQSNTEAFF. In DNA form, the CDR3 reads TGTGCCAGCAGTTACTCGCGAGGACAGAGCAACACTGAAGCTTTCTTT.

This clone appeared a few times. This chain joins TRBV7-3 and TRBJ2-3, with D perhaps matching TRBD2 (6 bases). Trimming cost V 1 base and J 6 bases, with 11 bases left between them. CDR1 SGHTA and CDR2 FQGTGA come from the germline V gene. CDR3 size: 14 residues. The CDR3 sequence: CASSLREAADTQYF. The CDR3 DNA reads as TGTGCCAGCAGCTTAAGGGAGGCGGCGGATACGCAGTATTTT.

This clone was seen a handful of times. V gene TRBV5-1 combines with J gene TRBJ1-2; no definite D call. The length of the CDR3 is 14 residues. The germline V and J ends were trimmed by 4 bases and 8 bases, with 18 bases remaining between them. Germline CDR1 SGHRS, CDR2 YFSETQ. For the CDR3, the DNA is TGCGCCAGCAGCCCGCCGGAGAGGTTAGGCGGCTACACCTTC. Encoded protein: CASSPPERLGGYTF. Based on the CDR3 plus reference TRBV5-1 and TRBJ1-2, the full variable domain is KAGVTQTPRYLIKTRGQQVTLSCSPISGHRSVSWYQQTPGQGLQFLFEYFSETQRNKGNFPGRFSGRQFSNSRSEMNVSTLELGDSALYLCASSPPERLGGYTFGSGTRLTVV.

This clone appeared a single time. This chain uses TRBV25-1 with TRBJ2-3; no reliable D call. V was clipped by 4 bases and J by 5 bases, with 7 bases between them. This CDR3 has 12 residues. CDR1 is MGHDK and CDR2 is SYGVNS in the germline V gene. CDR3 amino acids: CASSASGDTQYF. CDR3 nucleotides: TGTGCCAGCAGTGCCTCAGGAGATACGCAGTATTTT.

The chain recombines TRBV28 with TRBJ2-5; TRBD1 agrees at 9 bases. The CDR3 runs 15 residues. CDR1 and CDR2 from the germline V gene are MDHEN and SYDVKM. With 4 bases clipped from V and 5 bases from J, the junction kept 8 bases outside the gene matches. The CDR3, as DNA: TGTGCCAGCAGTTCCCCGGGACAGGGTACGGAGACCCAGTACTTC. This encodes CASSSPGQGTETQYF.

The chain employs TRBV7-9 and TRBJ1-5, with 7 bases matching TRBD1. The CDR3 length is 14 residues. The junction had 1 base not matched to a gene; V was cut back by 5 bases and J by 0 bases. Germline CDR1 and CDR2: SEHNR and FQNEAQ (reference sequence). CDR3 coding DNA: TGTGCCAGCAGCCGGGACAGTAGCAATCAGCCCCAGCATTTT. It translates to CASSRDSSNQPQHF.

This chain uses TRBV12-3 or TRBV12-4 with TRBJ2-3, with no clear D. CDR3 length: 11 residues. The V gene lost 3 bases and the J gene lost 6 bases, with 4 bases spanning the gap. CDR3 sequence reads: CASSLEDTQYF. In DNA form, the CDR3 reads TGTGCCAGCAGTTTGGAGGATACGCAGTATTTT.

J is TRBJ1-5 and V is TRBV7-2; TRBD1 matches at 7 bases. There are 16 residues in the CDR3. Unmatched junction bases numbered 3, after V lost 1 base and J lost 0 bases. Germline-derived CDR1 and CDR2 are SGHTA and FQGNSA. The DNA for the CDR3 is TGTGCCAGCAGCTTAGGAGGGGGCTTTAGCAATCAGCCCCAGCATTTT. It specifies CASSLGGGFSNQPQHF.

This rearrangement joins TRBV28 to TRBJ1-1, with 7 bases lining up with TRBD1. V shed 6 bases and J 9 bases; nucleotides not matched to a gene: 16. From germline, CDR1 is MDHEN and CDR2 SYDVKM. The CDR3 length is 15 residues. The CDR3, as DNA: TGTGCCAGCAGACCAGGGGGGACACCAACCGGACAAGCTTTCTTT. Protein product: CASRPGGTPTGQAFF.

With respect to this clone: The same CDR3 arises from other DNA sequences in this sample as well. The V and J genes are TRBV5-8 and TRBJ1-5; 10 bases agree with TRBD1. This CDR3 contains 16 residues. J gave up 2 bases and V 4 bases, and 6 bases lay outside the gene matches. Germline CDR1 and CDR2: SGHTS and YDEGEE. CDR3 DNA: TGTGCCAGCAGCCAGGGGACAGGGGTGGGCAATCAGCCCCAGCATTTT. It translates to CASSQGTGVGNQPQHF.

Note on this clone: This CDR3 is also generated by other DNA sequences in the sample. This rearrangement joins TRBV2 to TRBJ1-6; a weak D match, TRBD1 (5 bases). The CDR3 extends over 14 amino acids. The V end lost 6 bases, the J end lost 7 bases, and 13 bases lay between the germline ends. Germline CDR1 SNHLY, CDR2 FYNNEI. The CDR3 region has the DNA TGTGCCAGCAGGGCGGGACGCCTGAATTCACCCCTCCACTTT. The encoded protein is CASRAGRLNSPLHF.

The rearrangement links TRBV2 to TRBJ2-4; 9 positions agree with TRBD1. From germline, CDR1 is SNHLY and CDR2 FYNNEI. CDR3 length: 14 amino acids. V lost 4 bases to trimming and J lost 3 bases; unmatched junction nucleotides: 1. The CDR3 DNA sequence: TGTGCCAGCAGTGCGGACAGGGGCAAAAACATTCAGTACTTC. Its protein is CASSADRGKNIQYF.

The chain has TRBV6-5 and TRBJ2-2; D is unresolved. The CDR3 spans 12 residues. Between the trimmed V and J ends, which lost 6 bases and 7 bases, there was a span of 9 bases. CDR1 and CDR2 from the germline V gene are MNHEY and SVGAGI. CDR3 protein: CASSTRVGELFF. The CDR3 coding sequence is TGTGCCAGCAGCACCCGCGTCGGGGAGCTGTTTTTT.

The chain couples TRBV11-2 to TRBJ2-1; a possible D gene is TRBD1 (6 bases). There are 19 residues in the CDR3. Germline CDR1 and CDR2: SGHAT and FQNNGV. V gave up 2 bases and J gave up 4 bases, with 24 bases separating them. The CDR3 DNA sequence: TGTGCCAGCAGCTTATTTGGATCCGGCGACCAGGGGACATACAATGAGCAGTTCTTC. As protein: CASSLFGSGDQGTYNEQFF.

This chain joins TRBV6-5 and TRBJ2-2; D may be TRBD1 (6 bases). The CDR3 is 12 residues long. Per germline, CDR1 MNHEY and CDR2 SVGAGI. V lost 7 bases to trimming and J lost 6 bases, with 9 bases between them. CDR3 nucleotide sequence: TGTGCCAGCAACAGGGCGCCCGGGGAGCTGTTTTTT. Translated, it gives CASNRAPGELFF.

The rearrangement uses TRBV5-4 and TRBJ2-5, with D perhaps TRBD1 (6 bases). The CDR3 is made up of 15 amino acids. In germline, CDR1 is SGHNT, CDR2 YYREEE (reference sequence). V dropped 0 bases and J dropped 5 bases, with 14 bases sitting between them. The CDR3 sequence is CASSLGQAVRETQYF. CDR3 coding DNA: TGTGCCAGCAGCTTGGGACAGGCGGTGAGGGAGACCCAGTACTTC.

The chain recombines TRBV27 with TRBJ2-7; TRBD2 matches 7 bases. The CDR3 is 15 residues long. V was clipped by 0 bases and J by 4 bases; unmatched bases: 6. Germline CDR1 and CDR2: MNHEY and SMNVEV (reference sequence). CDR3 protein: CASSLSSGAPYEQYF. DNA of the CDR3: TGTGCCAGCAGTTTATCGAGCGGGGCCCCTTACGAGCAGTACTTC.

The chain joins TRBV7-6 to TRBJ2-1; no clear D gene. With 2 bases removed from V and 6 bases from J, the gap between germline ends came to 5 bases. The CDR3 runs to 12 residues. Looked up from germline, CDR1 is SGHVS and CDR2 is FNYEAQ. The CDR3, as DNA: TGTGCCAGCAGCTTAAGGAGCAATGAGCAGTTCTTC. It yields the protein CASSLRSNEQFF.

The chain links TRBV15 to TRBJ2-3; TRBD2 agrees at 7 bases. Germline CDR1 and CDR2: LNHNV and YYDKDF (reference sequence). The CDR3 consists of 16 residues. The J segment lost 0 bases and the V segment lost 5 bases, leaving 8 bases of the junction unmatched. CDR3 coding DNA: TGTGCCACCAGCCGCCGACTAGCCGCTAGCACAGATACGCAGTATTTT. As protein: CATSRRLAASTDTQYF.

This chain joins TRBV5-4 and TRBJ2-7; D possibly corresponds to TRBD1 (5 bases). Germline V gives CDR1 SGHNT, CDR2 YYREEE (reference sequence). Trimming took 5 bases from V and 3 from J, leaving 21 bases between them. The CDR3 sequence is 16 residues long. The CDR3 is CASSPSADRANYEQYF. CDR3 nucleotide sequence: TGTGCCAGCAGTCCCTCGGCAGACAGAGCAAACTACGAGCAGTACTTC.

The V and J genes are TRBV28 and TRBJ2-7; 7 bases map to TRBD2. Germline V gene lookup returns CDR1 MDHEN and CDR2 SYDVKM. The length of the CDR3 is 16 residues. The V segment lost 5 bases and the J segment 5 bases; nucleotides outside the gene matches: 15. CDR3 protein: CASSTIRGGSTDEQYF. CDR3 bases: TGTGCCAGCAGTACCATTAGGGGCGGGAGTACCGACGAGCAGTACTTC.